The sequence of this TCR beta chain was determined in a study of CD8 T cells in ankylosing spondylitis. This CDR3 contains 15 residues. The V and J ends lost 0 bases and 2 bases respectively, with 11 bases between them. The germline V gene encodes CDR1 SGHRS and CDR2 YFSETQ. This clonotype showed up many times. The antigen remains unidentified. Whole-study results and caveats: Certain motif variants had earlier been reported in reactive arthritis synovial fluid and blood. Ankylosing spondylitis blood appeared to carry a characteristic TCR beta motif of roughly 8 highly homologous variants.

The authors made TCR beta libraries by quantitative 5'-RACE with molecular barcodes. TCRdb re-called the 5' RACE reads through MiXCR, storing one row per CDR3 protein. The table lists tens of thousands of distinct CDR3 sequences, approximately 5.7% of them singletons. This rearrangement joins TRBV5-1 to TRBJ1-1; weak D call: TRBD1 (6 bases). The sequence was obtained from a male donor with ankylosing spondylitis. Sequenced: synovial fluid, either unsorted or a sorted T cell fraction (not recorded which). CDR3 region: CASSLDGGDNTEAFF. CDR3 DNA sequence: TGCGCCAGCAGCTTGGATGGGGGCGATAACACTGAAGCTTTCTTT.